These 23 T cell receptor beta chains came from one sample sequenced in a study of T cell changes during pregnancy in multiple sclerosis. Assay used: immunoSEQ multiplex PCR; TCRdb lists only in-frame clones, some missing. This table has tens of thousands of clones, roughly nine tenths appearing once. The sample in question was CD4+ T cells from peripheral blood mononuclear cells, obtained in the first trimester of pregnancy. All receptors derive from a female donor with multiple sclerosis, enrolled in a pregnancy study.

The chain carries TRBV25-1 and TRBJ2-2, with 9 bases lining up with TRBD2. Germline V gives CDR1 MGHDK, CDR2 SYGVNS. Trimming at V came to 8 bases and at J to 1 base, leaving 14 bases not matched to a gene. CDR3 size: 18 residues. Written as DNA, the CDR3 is TGTGCCAGCCGCAGCGGGACTAGCCTTCCCAGGAACACCGGGGAGCTGTTTTTT. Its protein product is CASRSGTSLPRNTGELFF.

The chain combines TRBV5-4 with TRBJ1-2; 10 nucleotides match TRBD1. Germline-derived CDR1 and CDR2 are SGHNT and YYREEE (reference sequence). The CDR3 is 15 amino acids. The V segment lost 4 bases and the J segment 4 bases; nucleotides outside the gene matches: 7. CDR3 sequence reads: CASSVRQGAVYGYTF. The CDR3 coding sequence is TGTGCCAGCAGCGTACGACAGGGGGCAGTCTATGGCTACACCTTC.

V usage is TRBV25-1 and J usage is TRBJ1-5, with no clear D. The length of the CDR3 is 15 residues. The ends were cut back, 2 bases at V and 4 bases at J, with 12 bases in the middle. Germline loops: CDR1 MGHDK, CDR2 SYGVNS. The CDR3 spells CASSEIEGRNQPQHF. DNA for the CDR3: TGTGCCAGCAGTGAAATCGAGGGAAGGAATCAGCCCCAGCATTTT.

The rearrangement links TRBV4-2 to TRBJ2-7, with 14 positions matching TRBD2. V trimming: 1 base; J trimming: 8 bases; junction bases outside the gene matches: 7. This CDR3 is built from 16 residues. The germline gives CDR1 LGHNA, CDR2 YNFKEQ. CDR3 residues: CASSQGPTSGRAQQYF. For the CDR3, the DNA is TGTGCCAGCAGCCAAGGCCCGACTAGCGGGAGGGCCCAGCAGTACTTC.

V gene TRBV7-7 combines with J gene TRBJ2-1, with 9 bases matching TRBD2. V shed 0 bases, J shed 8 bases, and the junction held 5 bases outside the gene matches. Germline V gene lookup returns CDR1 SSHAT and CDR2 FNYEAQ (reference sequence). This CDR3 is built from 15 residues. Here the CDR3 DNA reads TGTGCCAGCAGCTTAGCTAGCGGGAGCGCCTATGAGCAGTTCTTC. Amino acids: CASSLASGSAYEQFF.

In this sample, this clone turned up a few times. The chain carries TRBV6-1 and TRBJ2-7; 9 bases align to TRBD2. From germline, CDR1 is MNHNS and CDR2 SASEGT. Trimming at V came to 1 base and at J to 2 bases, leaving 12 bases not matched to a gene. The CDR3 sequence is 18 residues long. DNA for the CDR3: TGTGCCAGCAGTGAAGGGCCGACTGGACTAGCGTCGACCTACGAGCAGTACTTC. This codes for CASSEGPTGLASTYEQYF.

CDR3 in amino acids: CASEAGVPYNEQFF. CDR3 DNA: TGTGCCAGCGAAGCGGGAGTCCCCTACAATGAGCAGTTCTTC. The V gene is TRBV2, the J gene TRBJ2-1, with 8 bases aligning to TRBD2. Germline CDR1 and CDR2: SNHLY and FYNNEI. V shed 8 bases and J 2 bases; nucleotides not matched to a gene: 5. The CDR3 totals 14 residues.

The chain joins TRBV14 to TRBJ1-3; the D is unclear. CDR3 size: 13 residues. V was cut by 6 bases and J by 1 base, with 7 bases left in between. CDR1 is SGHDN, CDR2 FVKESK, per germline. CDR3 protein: CASRPSSGNTIYF. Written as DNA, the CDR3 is TGTGCCAGCAGGCCTAGTTCTGGAAACACCATATATTTT.

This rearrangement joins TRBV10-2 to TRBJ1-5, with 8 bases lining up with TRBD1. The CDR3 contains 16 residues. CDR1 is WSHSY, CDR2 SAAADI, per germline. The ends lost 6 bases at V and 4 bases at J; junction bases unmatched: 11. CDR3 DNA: TGCGCCAGCAGAAAGACAGGGGAAGATGGTAATCAGCCCCAGCATTTT. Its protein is CASRKTGEDGNQPQHF.

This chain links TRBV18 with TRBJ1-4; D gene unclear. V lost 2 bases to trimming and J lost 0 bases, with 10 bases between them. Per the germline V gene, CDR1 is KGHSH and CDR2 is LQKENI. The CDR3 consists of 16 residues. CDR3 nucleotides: TGTGCCAGCTCACCATTATCGCAGGCAACTAATGAAAAACTGTTTTTT. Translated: CASSPLSQATNEKLFF.

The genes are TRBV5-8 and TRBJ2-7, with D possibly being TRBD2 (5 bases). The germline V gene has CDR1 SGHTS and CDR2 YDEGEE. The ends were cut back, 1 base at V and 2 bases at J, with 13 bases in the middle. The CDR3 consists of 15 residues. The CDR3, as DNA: TGTGCCAGCAGCTTGTACCAGGTCGGGGCCTACGAGCAGTACTTC. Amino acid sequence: CASSLYQVGAYEQYF.

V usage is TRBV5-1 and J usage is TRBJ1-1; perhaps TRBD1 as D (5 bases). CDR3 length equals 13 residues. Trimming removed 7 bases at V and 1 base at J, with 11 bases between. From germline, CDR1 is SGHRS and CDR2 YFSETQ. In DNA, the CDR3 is TGCGCCAGCCGGGGGGGGACGAACACTGAAGCTTTCTTT. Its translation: CASRGGTNTEAFF.

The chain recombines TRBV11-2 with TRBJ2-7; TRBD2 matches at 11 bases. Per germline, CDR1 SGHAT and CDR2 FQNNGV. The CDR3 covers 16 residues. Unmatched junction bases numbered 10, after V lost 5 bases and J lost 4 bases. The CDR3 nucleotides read TGTGCCAGCAGCCCCCCTGGGACTAGCGGACAGTACGAGCAGTACTTC. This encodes CASSPPGTSGQYEQYF. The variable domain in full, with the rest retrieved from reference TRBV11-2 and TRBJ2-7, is EAGVAQSPRYKIIEKRQSVAFWCNPISGHATLYWYQQILGQGPKLLIQFQNNGVVDDSQLPKDRFSAERLKGVDSTLKIQPAKLEDSAVYLCASSPPGTSGQYEQYFGPGTRLTVT.

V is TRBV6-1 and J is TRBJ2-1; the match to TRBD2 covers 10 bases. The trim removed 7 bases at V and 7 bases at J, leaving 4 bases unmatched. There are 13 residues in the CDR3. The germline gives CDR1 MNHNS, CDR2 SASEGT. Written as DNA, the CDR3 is TGTGCCAGCACCCTGACTAGCGGGAATGAGCAGTTCTTC. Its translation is CASTLTSGNEQFF.

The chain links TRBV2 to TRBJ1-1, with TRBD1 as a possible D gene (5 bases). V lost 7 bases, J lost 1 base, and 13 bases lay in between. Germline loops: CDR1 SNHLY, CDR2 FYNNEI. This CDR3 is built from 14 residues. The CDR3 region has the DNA TGTGCCAGCATCCGTGGGGCAGGGAACACTGAAGCTTTCTTT. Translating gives CASIRGAGNTEAFF. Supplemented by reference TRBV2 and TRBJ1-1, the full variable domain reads EPEVTQTPSHQVTQMGQEVILRCVPISNHLYFYWYRQILGQKVEFLVSFYNNEISEKSEIFDDQFSVERPDGSNFTLKIRSTKLEDSAMYFCASIRGAGNTEAFFGQGTRLTVV.

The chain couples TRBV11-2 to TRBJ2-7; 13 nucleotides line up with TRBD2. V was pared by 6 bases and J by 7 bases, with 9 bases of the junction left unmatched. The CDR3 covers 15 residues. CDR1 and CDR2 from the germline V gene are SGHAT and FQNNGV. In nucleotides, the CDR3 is TGTGCCAGCAGAACACTAGCGGGAGGGCTAAGGGAGCAGTACTTC. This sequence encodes CASRTLAGGLREQYF. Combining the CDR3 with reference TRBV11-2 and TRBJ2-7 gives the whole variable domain EAGVAQSPRYKIIEKRQSVAFWCNPISGHATLYWYQQILGQGPKLLIQFQNNGVVDDSQLPKDRFSAERLKGVDSTLKIQPAKLEDSAVYLCASRTLAGGLREQYFGPGTRLTVT.

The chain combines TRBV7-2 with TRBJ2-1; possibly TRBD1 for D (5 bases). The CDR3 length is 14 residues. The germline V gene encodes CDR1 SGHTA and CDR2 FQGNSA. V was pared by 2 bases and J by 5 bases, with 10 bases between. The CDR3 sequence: CASSLFTGNNEQFF. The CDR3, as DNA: TGTGCCAGCAGCTTATTCACAGGTAACAATGAGCAGTTCTTC.

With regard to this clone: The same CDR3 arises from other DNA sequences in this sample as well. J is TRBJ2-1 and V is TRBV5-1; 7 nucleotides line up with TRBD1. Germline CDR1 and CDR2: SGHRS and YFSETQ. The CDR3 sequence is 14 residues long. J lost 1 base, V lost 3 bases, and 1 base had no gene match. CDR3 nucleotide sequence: TGCGCCAGCAGCTGGGGACAGTCCTACAATGAGCAGTTCTTC. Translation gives CASSWGQSYNEQFF. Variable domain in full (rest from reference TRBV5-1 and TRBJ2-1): KAGVTQTPRYLIKTRGQQVTLSCSPISGHRSVSWYQQTPGQGLQFLFEYFSETQRNKGNFPGRFSGRQFSNSRSEMNVSTLELGDSALYLCASSWGQSYNEQFFGPGTRLTVL.

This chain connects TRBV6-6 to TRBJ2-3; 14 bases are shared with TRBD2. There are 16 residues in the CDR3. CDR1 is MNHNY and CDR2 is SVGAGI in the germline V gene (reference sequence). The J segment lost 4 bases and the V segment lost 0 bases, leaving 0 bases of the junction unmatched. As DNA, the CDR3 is TGTGCCAGCAGTTACTCGACTAGCGGGAGGGCAGATACGCAGTATTTT. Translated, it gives CASSYSTSGRADTQYF.

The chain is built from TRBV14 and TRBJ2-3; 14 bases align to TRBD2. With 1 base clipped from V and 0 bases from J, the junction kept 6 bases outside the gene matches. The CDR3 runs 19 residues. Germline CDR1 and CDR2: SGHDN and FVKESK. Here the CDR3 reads CASSQVRLAGGPSTDTQYF. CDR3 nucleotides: TGTGCCAGCAGCCAAGTAAGACTAGCGGGAGGGCCTAGCACAGATACGCAGTATTTT.

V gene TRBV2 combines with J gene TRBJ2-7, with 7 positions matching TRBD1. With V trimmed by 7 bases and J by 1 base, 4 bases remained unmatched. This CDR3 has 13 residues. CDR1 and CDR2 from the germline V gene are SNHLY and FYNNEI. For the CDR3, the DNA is TGTGCCAGCAAGGGGGCAGGGTCCTACGAGCAGTACTTC. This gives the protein CASKGAGSYEQYF.

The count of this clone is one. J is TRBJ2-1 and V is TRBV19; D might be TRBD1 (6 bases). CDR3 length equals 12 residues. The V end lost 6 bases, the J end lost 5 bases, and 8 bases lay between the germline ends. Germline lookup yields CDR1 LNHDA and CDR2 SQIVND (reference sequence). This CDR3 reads CASRRTDNEQFF. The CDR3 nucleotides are TGTGCCAGTAGGAGGACAGACAATGAGCAGTTCTTC. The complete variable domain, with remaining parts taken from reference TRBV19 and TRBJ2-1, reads DGGITQSPKYLFRKEGQNVTLSCEQNLNHDAMYWYRQDPGQGLRLIYYSQIVNDFQKGDIAEGYSVSREKKESFPLTVTSAQKNPTAFYLCASRRTDNEQFFGPGTRLTVL.

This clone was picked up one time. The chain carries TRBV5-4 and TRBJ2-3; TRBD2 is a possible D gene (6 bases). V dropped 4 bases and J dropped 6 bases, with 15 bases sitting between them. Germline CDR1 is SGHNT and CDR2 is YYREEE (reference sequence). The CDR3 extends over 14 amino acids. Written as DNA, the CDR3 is TGTGCCAGCAGCCGGCTAGCGTTAGGGGATACGCAGTATTTT. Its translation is CASSRLALGDTQYF. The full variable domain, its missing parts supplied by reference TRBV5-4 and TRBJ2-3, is ETGVTQSPTHLIKTRGQQVTLRCSSQSGHNTVSWYQQALGQGPQFIFQYYREEENGRGNFPPRFSGLQFPNYSSELNVNALELDDSALYLCASSRLALGDTQYFGPGTRLTVL.